This T cell receptor (beta chain) originates from a study of blood T cell repertoires in COVID-19. Method: immunoSEQ multiplex PCR; TCRdb's copy keeps in-frame clones and lacks some. This sample has around 150,000 clones, with roughly 88% found just once. V trimming: 3 bases; J trimming: 5 bases; junction bases outside the gene matches: 3. From germline, CDR1 is SGDLS and CDR2 YYNGEE. This CDR3 is built from 13 residues. The sequencing input was PBMCs or T cells enriched from blood (not recorded which). The J gene is TRBJ2-5, the V gene TRBV9, with 8 bases lining up with TRBD2. The sequence came from a woman aged 45-59 years who had recovered from COVID-19. CDR3 amino acids: CASSAPGGETQYF. CDR3 bases: TGTGCCAGCAGCGCACCGGGGGGGGAGACCCAGTACTTC.